Below are 30 T cell receptor beta chains sequenced from a single sample in a study of a mutant IDH1 vaccine in newly diagnosed glioma. The assay was immunoSEQ multiplex PCR, and TCRdb's table has in-frame clones only and misses some. The data contain over 80,000 clones, around nine tenths of them seen just once; the ten biggest clones take up approximately 0.58%. Stated time point: baseline, week 1 (first vaccination visit). Treatment here: pre-vaccination baseline after standard-of-care therapy. The specimen comprised PBMCs, sampled from a glioma patient treated with radiotherapy, temozolomide or both. The origin of the receptors is a woman between 50 and 59 years old with glioma.

The rearrangement joins TRBV2 to TRBJ2-1, with no clear D. CDR1 SNHLY and CDR2 FYNNEI come from the germline V gene. CDR3 length equals 13 residues. V was shortened by 2 bases and J by 7 bases, with 9 bases between the two germline ends. The CDR3 sequence: CASSEIQENEQFF. CDR3 DNA sequence: TGTGCCAGCAGTGAAATCCAGGAGAATGAGCAGTTCTTC.

This rearrangement joins TRBV9 to TRBJ2-5, with TRBD2 matching over 8 bases. This CDR3 has 15 amino acids. J gave up 2 bases and V 0 bases, and 3 bases lay outside the gene matches. Germline V gives CDR1 SGDLS, CDR2 YYNGEE. The DNA of the CDR3 is TGTGCCAGCAGCGTAGCGGGAGGGCTTCAAGAGACCCAGTACTTC. This translates into CASSVAGGLQETQYF.

This clone was found once. The rearrangement links TRBV5-8 to TRBJ1-5, with 10 bases identical to TRBD1. The CDR3 is made up of 15 amino acids. With V trimmed by 1 base and J by 4 bases, 2 bases remained unmatched. Per the germline V gene, CDR1 is SGHTS and CDR2 is YDEGEE. This CDR3 reads CASSLRGQGNQPQHF. CDR3 bases: TGTGCCAGCAGCTTGAGGGGACAGGGGAATCAGCCCCAGCATTTT.

The chain couples TRBV7-9 to TRBJ2-1; D is possibly TRBD1 (6 bases). CDR1 and CDR2 (germline): SEHNR, FQNEAQ (reference sequence). The ends were cut back, 2 bases at V and 8 bases at J, with 16 bases in the middle. This CDR3 has 15 amino acids. CDR3 bases: TGTGCCAGCAGCTTACAGGGGACACAGGCGGATGAGCAGTTCTTC. This codes for CASSLQGTQADEQFF.

This chain uses TRBV4-1 with TRBJ2-2; D not certain. Trimming left V 3 bases short and J 8 bases short, with 10 bases between. This CDR3 has 13 amino acids. CDR1 MGHRA and CDR2 YSYEKL come from the germline V gene. The CDR3 nucleotides read TGCGCCAGCAGCCATCCCAAGCTGGGGGAGCTGTTTTTT. This encodes CASSHPKLGELFF.

CDR3 nucleotides: TGTGCCAGCAGCCAACTAGCGGGACCTTACAATGAGCAGTTCTTC. Its protein product is CASSQLAGPYNEQFF. The chain recombines TRBV7-3 with TRBJ2-1, with TRBD2 matching over 10 bases. The CDR3 is made up of 15 amino acids. Germline CDR1 and CDR2: SGHTA and FQGTGA. The V segment lost 5 bases and the J segment 4 bases; nucleotides outside the gene matches: 5.

The DNA for the CDR3 is TGTGCCAGCAGTCCCCGTTTCGCGGATACGCAGTATTTT. Its translation is CASSPRFADTQYF. The chain has TRBV27 and TRBJ2-3; D gene unclear. CDR3 length equals 13 residues. V lost 5 bases to trimming and J lost 6 bases, with 12 bases between them. Germline CDR1 and CDR2: MNHEY and SMNVEV (reference sequence).

In DNA form, the CDR3 reads TGTGCCAGCAGTTCCCCGACAGGGGGCATGGAGACCCAGTACTTC. This gives the protein CASSSPTGGMETQYF. The rearrangement links TRBV6-5 to TRBJ2-5; TRBD1 agrees at 10 bases. This CDR3 has 15 residues. Germline assignment: CDR1 MNHEY and CDR2 SVGAGI. V lost 4 bases to trimming and J lost 5 bases; unmatched junction nucleotides: 7.

The chain recombines TRBV27 with TRBJ2-3; D not certain. This CDR3 is built from 14 residues. Between the trimmed V and J ends, which lost 6 bases and 0 bases, there was a span of 10 bases. The germline gives CDR1 MNHEY, CDR2 SMNVEV (reference sequence). CDR3 bases: TGTGCCAGCAGCCCGACCTCAAGCACAGATACGCAGTATTTT. This sequence encodes CASSPTSSTDTQYF.

This chain links TRBV6-5 with TRBJ2-7, with a weak D call TRBD1 (6 bases). This CDR3 region has 13 residues. Trimming left V 7 bases short and J 3 bases short, with 13 bases between. Germline assignment: CDR1 MNHEY and CDR2 SVGAGI. The CDR3 is CASTSPGHYEQYF. CDR3 nucleotide sequence: TGTGCCAGCACCTCACCGGGACACTACGAGCAGTACTTC.

The chain joins TRBV10-3 to TRBJ2-5; unclear D gene. Germline CDR1 and CDR2: ENHRY and SYGVKD. This CDR3 spans 12 amino acids. Trimming cost V 2 bases and J 2 bases, with 3 bases left between them. CDR3 residues: CAISELQETQYF. DNA of the CDR3: TGTGCCATCAGTGAGCTGCAAGAGACCCAGTACTTC.

V usage is TRBV11-2 and J usage is TRBJ1-5, with D possibly matching TRBD1 (5 bases). The CDR3 totals 18 residues. Germline-derived CDR1 and CDR2 are SGHAT and FQNNGV. V lost 4 bases and J lost 3, with 22 bases in between. In DNA, the CDR3 is TGTGCCAGCAGCTCTAGCTGGCCGGGGCGCGGAGTCAATCAGCCCCAGCATTTT. This translates into CASSSSWPGRGVNQPQHF.

The chain joins TRBV9 to TRBJ1-6; the D gene is possibly TRBD1 (5 bases). The CDR3 runs to 15 residues. The V end was cut by 4 bases, the J end by 3 bases, with 11 bases between. The germline CDR1 and CDR2 sequences are SGDLS and YYNGEE. CDR3 nucleotide sequence: TGTGCCAGCAGCCCCCGGGACGACTATAATTCACCCCTCCACTTT. It specifies CASSPRDDYNSPLHF.

The genes are TRBV10-3 and TRBJ2-5; 10 bases are a match to TRBD1. V lost 4 bases to trimming and J lost 2 bases; unmatched junction nucleotides: 13. Germline-derived CDR1 and CDR2 are ENHRY and SYGVKD. The CDR3 runs 18 residues. For the CDR3, the DNA is TGTGCCATCAGTGGGGGGCTTCCGGGACAGGGGACACAAGAGACCCAGTACTTC. Its translation is CAISGGLPGQGTQETQYF.

The rearrangement uses TRBV5-1 and TRBJ2-7; 9 nucleotides agree with TRBD1. CDR1 is SGHRS, CDR2 YFSETQ, per germline. The trim removed 4 bases at V and 3 bases at J, leaving 11 bases unmatched. The CDR3 has 16 amino acids. In DNA form, the CDR3 reads TGCGCCAGCAGCACCAATCCCGGGACAGGGAACTACGAGCAGTACTTC. It translates to CASSTNPGTGNYEQYF. The variable domain in full, completed from reference TRBV5-1 and TRBJ2-7, reads KAGVTQTPRYLIKTRGQQVTLSCSPISGHRSVSWYQQTPGQGLQFLFEYFSETQRNKGNFPGRFSGRQFSNSRSEMNVSTLELGDSALYLCASSTNPGTGNYEQYFGPGTRLTVT.

The chain employs TRBV5-4 and TRBJ2-3, with D possibly being TRBD2 (6 bases). The CDR3 is 15 residues long. Per the germline V gene, CDR1 is SGHNT and CDR2 is YYREEE (reference sequence). Trimming cost V 2 bases and J 2 bases, with 12 bases left between them. The CDR3: CASSLKTSITDTQYF. DNA of the CDR3: TGTGCCAGCAGCTTAAAAACTAGCATCACAGATACGCAGTATTTT.

This clone was counted a single time. The gene calls are TRBV7-8 and TRBJ2-1, with TRBD2 as a possible D gene (6 bases). The CDR3 totals 12 residues. Trimming removed 1 base at V and 12 bases at J, with 10 bases between. Per germline, CDR1 SGHVS and CDR2 FQNEAQ. CDR3 coding DNA: TGTGCCAGCAGCTTAGGGACTATGTGGCAGTTCTTC. Translated, it gives CASSLGTMWQFF.

The chain has TRBV2 and TRBJ1-1, with TRBD1 identical over 7 bases. With V trimmed by 5 bases and J by 2 bases, 8 bases remained unmatched. Germline V gene sequence: CDR1 SNHLY, CDR2 FYNNEI. The CDR3 runs 15 residues. CDR3: CASSHYGTANTEAFF. CDR3 DNA: TGTGCCAGCAGTCACTACGGGACAGCTAACACTGAAGCTTTCTTT.

The V and J genes are TRBV9 and TRBJ2-7, with 11 bases identical to TRBD2. The trim removed 4 bases at V and 3 bases at J, leaving 6 bases unmatched. The CDR3 totals 15 residues. Germline loops: CDR1 SGDLS, CDR2 YYNGEE. DNA for the CDR3: TGTGCCAGCAGCCAAACTAGCGGGGGCTTCTACGAGCAGTACTTC. Amino acids: CASSQTSGGFYEQYF.

Worth noting for this clone: At one of its ends the junction is not consistent with the germline gene, which may arise from a read error. The chain recombines TRBV6-6 with TRBJ1-2, with D unresolved. The CDR3 contains 13 residues. Germline V CDR1 and CDR2: MNHNY, SVGAGI (reference sequence). In DNA, the CDR3 is TGTGCCAGCAGTCACTCGCGGAACTATGGCTACACCTTC. Translated, it gives CASSHSRNYGYTF.

The rearrangement links TRBV7-2 to TRBJ1-6; weak D call: TRBD1 (5 bases). The CDR3 totals 18 residues. V dropped 5 bases and J dropped 0 bases, with 17 bases sitting between them. CDR1 and CDR2 from the germline V gene are SGHTA and FQGNSA. CDR3 protein: CASSQSQGASSYNSPLHF. The CDR3 DNA is TGTGCCAGCAGCCAAAGCCAAGGGGCGAGCTCCTATAATTCACCCCTCCACTTT.

The chain couples TRBV7-8 to TRBJ2-7; 7 bases line up with TRBD1. The length of the CDR3 is 14 residues. Losses at the gene ends were 5 bases for V and 6 bases for J; bases not matched to a gene: 10. Germline values: CDR1 SGHVS, CDR2 FQNEAQ. The CDR3 spells CASSRQGLSGEQYF. The CDR3 nucleotides are TGTGCCAGCAGCCGACAGGGTTTGTCCGGCGAGCAGTACTTC. Full variable domain (missing parts from reference TRBV7-8 and TRBJ2-7): GAGVSQSPRYKVAKRGQDVALRCDPISGHVSLFWYQQALGQGPEFLTYFQNEAQLDKSGLPSDRFFAERPEGSVSTLKIQRTQQEDSAVYLCASSRQGLSGEQYFGPGTRLTVT.

The chain recombines TRBV9 with TRBJ2-1; TRBD2 agrees at 9 bases. Germline CDR1 and CDR2: SGDLS and YYNGEE. This CDR3 region has 14 residues. J was trimmed by 7 bases and V by 4 bases; bases with no gene match: 6. The CDR3 region has the DNA TGTGCCAGCAGCCCGGGACTAGCTGCTAATGAGCAGTTCTTC. Its protein is CASSPGLAANEQFF.

The CDR3 DNA is TGCGCCAGCAGCGTGACTAGCGGGAGATCCTACGAGCAGTACTTC. Protein: CASSVTSGRSYEQYF. The gene calls are TRBV5-1 and TRBJ2-7; TRBD2 matches at 12 bases. This CDR3 comprises 15 residues. With V trimmed by 4 bases and J by 1 base, 3 bases remained unmatched. The germline V gene has CDR1 SGHRS and CDR2 YFSETQ.

This CDR3 is CASSQGLGSYNEQFF. In nucleotides, the CDR3 is TGTGCCAGCAGCCAGGGACTAGGGTCCTACAATGAGCAGTTCTTC. The chain is built from TRBV6-5 and TRBJ2-1; TRBD2 matches 8 bases. The ends lost 6 bases at V and 1 base at J; junction bases unmatched: 5. Germline CDR1 is MNHEY and CDR2 is SVGAGI. This CDR3 is 15 amino acids long.

The chain employs TRBV28 and TRBJ1-5, with D uncertain. The ends were cut back, 2 bases at V and 6 bases at J, with 8 bases in the middle. CDR3 size: 13 residues. Germline V gives CDR1 MDHEN, CDR2 SYDVKM. CDR3 loop: CASSLKGIQPQHF. The CDR3 bases are TGTGCCAGCAGTTTAAAGGGAATTCAGCCCCAGCATTTT. The full variable domain, in which reference TRBV28 and TRBJ1-5 provide the parts outside the CDR3, is DVKVTQSSRYLVKRTGEKVFLECVQDMDHENMFWYRQDPGLGLRLIYFSYDVKMKEKGDIPEGYSVSREKKERFSLILESASTNQTSMYLCASSLKGIQPQHFGDGTRLSIL.

The chain is built from TRBV27 and TRBJ2-1; 8 nucleotides line up with TRBD2. Germline V gives CDR1 MNHEY, CDR2 SMNVEV (reference sequence). CDR3 length: 16 residues. V shed 4 bases and J 7 bases; nucleotides not matched to a gene: 12. The CDR3 region is CASSYSTGTSWNEQFF. CDR3 nucleotides: TGTGCCAGCAGTTATAGTACCGGGACTAGTTGGAATGAGCAGTTCTTC.

A single count supports this clone. V usage is TRBV5-4 and J usage is TRBJ2-7; 10 bases agree with TRBD1. The CDR3 consists of 15 residues. Per germline, CDR1 SGHNT and CDR2 YYREEE (reference sequence). Unmatched junction bases numbered 8, after V lost 4 bases and J lost 4 bases. The CDR3: CASSPGQGVLYEQYF. DNA for the CDR3: TGTGCCAGCAGCCCTGGACAGGGGGTTTTGTACGAGCAGTACTTC.

The rearrangement joins TRBV2 to TRBJ2-7; D possibly corresponds to TRBD2 (6 bases). CDR3 length: 13 residues. Trimming shortened V by 3 bases and J by 4 bases, and 10 bases separated the two germline ends. CDR1 is SNHLY and CDR2 is FYNNEI in the germline V gene. CDR3 nucleotide sequence: TGTGCCAGCAGTGATTTAGGGACTTACGAGCAGTACTTC. Protein: CASSDLGTYEQYF.

The chain has TRBV27 and TRBJ2-7; D ambiguous. This CDR3 is built from 14 residues. Germline loops: CDR1 MNHEY, CDR2 SMNVEV (reference sequence). Trimming left V 2 bases short and J 3 bases short, with 11 bases between. The CDR3 DNA sequence: TGTGCCAGCAGTTTACTTGGGGTACACTACGAGCAGTACTTC. It encodes CASSLLGVHYEQYF.